This TCR beta chain was retrieved from a study of prognosis after radiotherapy for stage I lung cancer (TCRdb year 2021). About the study as a whole: Around 20 stage I NSCLC patients were enrolled in Nanjing, China, between 2018 and 2019. Patients with newly diagnosed primary stage I lung tumors numbered around 15, with about 5 others having oligometastatic NSCLC after surgical resection of the primary tumor. Every patient was regarded as medically inoperable, because of comorbidities in eleven to twelve cases and refusal of surgery in several cases. The cohort was made up of 10 to 15 men and about 6 women, with a median age of around 78 years and an age range of roughly 50 to 95 years. About a dozen patients had adenocarcinoma and about seven had squamous cell carcinoma as the tumor histology. SBRT was delivered in 3 to 5 fractions with a biologically effective dose of at least 100 Gy, and image-guided IMRT or VMAT was used for delivery. In every patient, SBRT was given without any concurrent therapy. Four of the 19 patients developed distant metastases after SBRT, at a median of around seven months; the other 15 showed no significant progression. This study profiled peripheral blood TCR beta repertoires from stage I NSCLC patients before and after stereotactic body radiotherapy and linked the repertoires to distant failure. For each of the approximately 20 patients, one blood sample was taken before SBRT and one after, so the study sequenced about 38 samples in total.

On this clonotype itself: Its antigen is unknown. No clone much larger than this one lies a single base away; base qualities are absent.

Sequences SGHTA (CDR1) and FQGNSA (CDR2) are obtained from the germline V gene. At the junction V is shortened by 7 bases and J by 4 bases; bases outside the gene matches: 17. Measured from the cysteine to the phenylalanine, the CDR3 is 20 residues long. The read is trimmed to its CDR3 DNA, 60 bases read in frame from base 1. Two rounds of multiplex PCR were used to amplify the TCR beta CDR3 region from genomic DNA. In the first round of PCR, primers specific to each TRBV and TRBJ gene were used, and the primer sequences are filed in Chinese patent CN105087789A. Universal primers were used in the second round of PCR. The Roche High Pure PCR Template Preparation Kit was used to extract genomic DNA from frozen PBMCs. An Illumina HiSeq 3000 was used to sequence the libraries paired-end with 151 bp reads. The original methods were these. CutAdapt was used to discard raw reads that did not contain the multiplex PCR primer sequences. PEAR was used to merge high-quality paired reads into contigs. TRB V, D and J gene segments were assigned to each contig with MiXCR by alignment to reference sequences. To remove sequencing errors, CDR3 sequences were clustered according to base quality and sequence similarity. Diversity was measured as Shannon entropy normalized by the natural log of productive TCR sequence number. Clonality was computed as one minus the ratio of Shannon entropy to the natural log of the number of unique clonotypes. Using the Youden index from ROC curves, the researchers picked the repertoire-metric cut-offs for progression-free survival, and all analyses were carried out in R 3.5.3. The public reads were run again by TCRdb, first through fastp at Q25 and then through MiXCR, and only productive beta chains were kept. Identical CDR3 proteins give one entry, which carries the most common genes and DNA. These V and J calls rely on TCRdb rather than the paper's analysis. This sample comprises 20,000 to 25,000 distinct CDR3 sequences, 43% of them detected only once. The ten largest clonotypes hold 30% to 40% of the sample.

Study-wide conclusions, independent of this receptor: The study was limited by its small cohort and short follow-up, and the findings require independent validation. Tumor specificity of expanded TCR clones was not determined. Differences by metastasis status were reportedly seen in TRBV and TRBJ usage frequencies, involving two V genes at baseline and, after SBRT, several V genes and two J genes. A decrease in unique TCR clone counts was observed after SBRT (median roughly 10,000 before versus several thousand after; Wilcoxon paired P=0.011). Post-SBRT Shannon entropy and its change from baseline were lower in patients who developed distant metastases; baseline Shannon entropy was not associated with metastases. None of the reported P values were adjusted for multiple comparisons.

All patients had node-negative disease on CT and PET/CT, and none had a history of other malignancies or had previously received chemotherapy or radiotherapy. At each of two time points, 6 to 7.5 milliliters of peripheral venous blood were collected in EDTA tubes. Ficoll-Paque Plus density-gradient centrifugation was used to isolate PBMCs. Samples were stored at -80°C immediately after collection until analysis. The source was PBMCs, collected before or after stereotactic body radiation therapy (not recorded which). The rearrangement joined TRBV7-2 to TRBJ2-3, and TRBD2 matches 16 of the central bases. The sequence came from a donor aged 50 or older with non-small cell lung cancer. The nucleotides are TGTGCCAGCATCCGGGAAAAAACCGGGACTAGCGGGGGGGCATCAGATACGCAGTATTTT. The encoded protein is CASIREKTGTSGGASDTQYF.